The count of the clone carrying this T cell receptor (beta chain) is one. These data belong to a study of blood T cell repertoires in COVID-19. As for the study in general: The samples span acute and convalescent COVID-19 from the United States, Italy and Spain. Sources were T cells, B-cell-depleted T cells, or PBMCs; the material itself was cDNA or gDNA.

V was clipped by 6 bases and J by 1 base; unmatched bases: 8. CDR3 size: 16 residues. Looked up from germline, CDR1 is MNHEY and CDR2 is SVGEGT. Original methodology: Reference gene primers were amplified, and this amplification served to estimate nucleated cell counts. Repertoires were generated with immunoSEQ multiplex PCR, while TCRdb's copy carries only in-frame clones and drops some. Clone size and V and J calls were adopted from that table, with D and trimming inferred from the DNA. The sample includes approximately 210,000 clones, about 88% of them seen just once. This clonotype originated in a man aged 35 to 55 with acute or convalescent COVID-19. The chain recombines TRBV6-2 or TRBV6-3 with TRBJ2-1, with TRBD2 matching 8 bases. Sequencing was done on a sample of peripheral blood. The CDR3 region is CASSLLAEGSYNEQFF. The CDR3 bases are TGTGCCAGCAGCCTACTAGCGGAAGGGTCCTACAATGAGCAGTTCTTC.